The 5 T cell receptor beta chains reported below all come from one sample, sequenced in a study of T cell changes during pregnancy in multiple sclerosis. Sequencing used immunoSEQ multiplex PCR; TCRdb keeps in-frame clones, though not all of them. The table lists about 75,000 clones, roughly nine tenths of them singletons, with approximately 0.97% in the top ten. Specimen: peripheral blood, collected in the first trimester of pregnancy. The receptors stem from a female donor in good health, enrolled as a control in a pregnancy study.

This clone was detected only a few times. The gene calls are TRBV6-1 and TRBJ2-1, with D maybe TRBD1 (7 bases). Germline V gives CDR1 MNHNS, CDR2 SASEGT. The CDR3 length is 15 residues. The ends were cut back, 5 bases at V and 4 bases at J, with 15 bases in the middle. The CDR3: CASSFESGGYNEQFF. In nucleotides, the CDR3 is TGTGCCAGCAGTTTTGAGTCAGGGGGGTACAATGAGCAGTTCTTC.

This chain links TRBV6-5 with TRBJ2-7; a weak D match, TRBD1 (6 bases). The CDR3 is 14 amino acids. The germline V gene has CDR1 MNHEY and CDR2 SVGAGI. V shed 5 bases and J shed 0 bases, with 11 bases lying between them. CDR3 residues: CASSRQASSYEQYF. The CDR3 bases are TGTGCCAGCAGTCGACAGGCGAGCTCCTACGAGCAGTACTTC.

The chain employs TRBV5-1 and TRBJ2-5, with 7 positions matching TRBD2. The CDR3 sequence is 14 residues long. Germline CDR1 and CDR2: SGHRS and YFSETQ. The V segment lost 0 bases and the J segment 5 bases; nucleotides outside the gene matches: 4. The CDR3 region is CASSLGGLTETQYF. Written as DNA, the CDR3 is TGCGCCAGCAGCTTGGGGGGACTAACCGAGACCCAGTACTTC.

CDR3 residues: CASSPTGTGVNGYTF. CDR3 bases: TGTGCCAGCAGCCCGACCGGGACAGGTGTTAATGGCTACACCTTC. The chain employs TRBV27 and TRBJ1-2, with TRBD1 matching over 8 bases. The CDR3 sequence is 15 residues long. V dropped 6 bases and J dropped 6; count of bases not matched to a gene: 12. Germline CDR1 is MNHEY and CDR2 is SMNVEV (reference sequence).

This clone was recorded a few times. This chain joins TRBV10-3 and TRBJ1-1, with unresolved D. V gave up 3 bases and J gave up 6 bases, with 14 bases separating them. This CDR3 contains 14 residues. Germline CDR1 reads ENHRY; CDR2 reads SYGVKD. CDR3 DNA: TGTGCCATCAGTGACTCAGTGGGAGGCGCTGAAGCTTTCTTT. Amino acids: CAISDSVGGAEAFF.